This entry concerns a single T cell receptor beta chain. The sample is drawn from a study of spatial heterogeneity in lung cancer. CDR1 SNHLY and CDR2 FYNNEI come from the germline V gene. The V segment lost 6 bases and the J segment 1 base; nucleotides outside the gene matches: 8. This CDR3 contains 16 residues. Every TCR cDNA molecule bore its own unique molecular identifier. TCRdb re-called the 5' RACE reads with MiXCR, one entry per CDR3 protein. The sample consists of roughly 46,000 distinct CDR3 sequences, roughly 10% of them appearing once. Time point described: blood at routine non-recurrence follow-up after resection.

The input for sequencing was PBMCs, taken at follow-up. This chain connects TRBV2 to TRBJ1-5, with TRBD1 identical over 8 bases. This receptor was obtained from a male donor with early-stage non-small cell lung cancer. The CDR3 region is CASRMDRDRSNQPQHF. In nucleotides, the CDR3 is TGTGCCAGCAGGATGGACAGGGACCGAAGCAATCAGCCCCAGCATTTT.